This TCR beta chain was sequenced in a study of T cell responses to AZD1222 COVID-19 vaccine. Study-wide results and limits: Seropositive at baseline were only a handful of AZD1222 recipients. Donors were mostly white British, more females; clonal diversity possibly underestimated.

In the case of this clone: The antigen is unknown. Other DNA variants within this sample encode the same CDR3.

The germline CDR1 and CDR2 sequences are MDHEN and SYDVKM. The V and J ends lost 4 bases and 2 bases respectively, with 2 bases between them. The CDR3 has 11 amino acids. Only in-frame clones appear in the TCRdb table, and some are missing; sequencing was by immunoSEQ multiplex PCR. The repertoire holds around 260,000 clones, with approximately 93% as singletons. The clonotype originates from an adult in good health. The starting material was peripheral blood, obtained on day 0 of AZD1222 vaccination. The gene calls are TRBV28 and TRBJ1-2; D is unclear. CDR3 loop: CASSSNYGYTF. CDR3 nucleotides: TGTGCCAGCAGTTCCAACTATGGCTACACCTTC.